This paragraph reports one T cell receptor beta chain. Its antigen is unknown. The CDR3 is 16 residues long. With V trimmed by 0 bases and J by 6 bases, 7 bases remained unmatched. Per germline, CDR1 SGHRS and CDR2 YFSETQ. This entry comes from a study of cytomegalovirus exposure and HLA in healthy donors. Primers: 60 Vbeta forward and 13 Jbeta reverse. TCRdb's copy holds only in-frame clones and misses some; the assay was immunoSEQ multiplex PCR. The sample records under 200,000 clones, around two thirds being singletons. Study findings and constraints: In vitro data verified three CMV-associated chains as specific for CMV antigens. Roughly even sequencing depth across donors was the assumption behind the presence/absence analyses. 150 or so TCR beta chains were listed as cytomegalovirus-associated. The study dropped some indistinguishable V segments, TRBV6-2 and TRBV6-3 among them.

The origin of this receptor is a man aged 50-59 years in good health and CMV-seronegative. The chain couples TRBV5-1 to TRBJ2-2; 8 nucleotides line up with TRBD1. Sequenced sample: PBMCs. The DNA of the CDR3 is TGCGCCAGCAGCTTGGGCCCCGCGGGACAGGCCGGGGAGCTGTTTTTT. It is translated as CASSLGPAGQAGELFF.